Below are 19 T cell receptor beta chains sequenced from a single sample in a study of T cells in Graves' hyperthyroidism and ophthalmopathy. RNA transcripts gave rise to amplified TCR beta CDR3 regions. When the TCR CDR3 underwent first-round RT-PCR, the HTBI primer set was used. Via MiXCR, TCRdb re-called the multiplex PCR reads, giving one row per CDR3 protein. The table lists a few hundred thousand distinct CDR3 sequences, 18% of them singletons, with around 47% in the top ten. Specimen: blood. The origin of the receptors is a man aged 40-49 years with Graves' hyperthyroidism.

This clonotype was counted ten times or more. This rearrangement joins TRBV20-1 to TRBJ2-3; TRBD2 agrees at 9 bases. The germline V gene has CDR1 DFQATT and CDR2 SNEGSKA (reference sequence). This CDR3 has 15 amino acids. V gave up 5 bases and J gave up 4 bases; unmatched junction bases: 10. The CDR3 loop is CSAERGAGLADTQYF. CDR3 DNA: TGCAGTGCTGAGCGGGGGGCGGGACTGGCAGATACGCAGTATTTT.

This clonotype was recorded at least ten times. The V call is TRBV10-3, the J call TRBJ2-7; D is possibly TRBD1 or TRBD2 (5 bases each). The CDR3 has 15 residues. Trimming took off 10 bases at V and 0 bases at J, with 19 bases between the two ends. Germline values: CDR1 ENHRY, CDR2 SYGVKD. The CDR3, as DNA: TGTGCCAGCCACCGGGACGCCCGGGACTCCTACGAGCAGTACTTC. Its translation is CASHRDARDSYEQYF.

This clonotype was counted ten times or more. This chain uses TRBV5-1 with TRBJ1-1, with D possibly TRBD1 on 5 matching bases. The V end was cut by 0 bases, the J end by 2 bases, with 8 bases between. CDR3 length: 14 amino acids. CDR1 and CDR2 (germline): SGHRS, YFSETQ. DNA for the CDR3: TGCGCCAGCAGCTTGGGGGGCAGAAACACTGAAGCTTTCTTT. It codes for CASSLGGRNTEAFF. Full variable domain (rest looked up from reference TRBV5-1 and TRBJ1-1): KAGVTQTPRYLIKTRGQQVTLSCSPISGHRSVSWYQQTPGQGLQFLFEYFSETQRNKGNFPGRFSGRQFSNSRSEMNVSTLELGDSALYLCASSLGGRNTEAFFGQGTRLTVV.

In this sample, this clonotype turned up a few times. This chain uses TRBV9 with TRBJ2-1; 10 bases fit TRBD2. Looked up from germline, CDR1 is SGDLS and CDR2 is YYNGEE. This CDR3 region has 15 residues. With 1 base clipped from V and 4 bases from J, the junction kept 2 bases outside the gene matches. The CDR3 is CASSVLAGGYNEQFF. Written as DNA, the CDR3 is TGTGCCAGCAGCGTATTAGCGGGGGGTTACAATGAGCAGTTCTTC.

This clonotype was recorded many times. This chain connects TRBV2 to TRBJ1-1; D remains unclear. Germline V gene data show CDR1 as SNHLY and CDR2 as FYNNEI. The CDR3 contains 14 residues. The germline V and J ends were trimmed by 11 bases and 4 bases, with 20 bases remaining between them. The CDR3 here is CAFQKGRAFTEAFF. CDR3 DNA: TGTGCCTTCCAAAAAGGCCGCGCTTTCACTGAAGCTTTCTTT.

Many counts were recorded for this clonotype. This chain connects TRBV10-3 to TRBJ2-7, with TRBD1 identical over 7 bases. J lost 4 bases, V lost 0 bases, and 9 bases had no gene match. The CDR3 has 16 amino acids. Germline CDR1 and CDR2: ENHRY and SYGVKD. CDR3 nucleotide sequence: TGTGCCATCAGTGAGTCCCCCCGACAGGGCCCTTACGAGCAGTACTTC. Translating it yields CAISESPRQGPYEQYF.

This clonotype has a count of ten or more. This CDR3 is CSARVPPYGYTF. CDR3 bases: TGCAGTGCTAGAGTTCCGCCCTATGGCTACACCTTC. The V call is TRBV20-1, the J call TRBJ1-2, with D hard to call. Trimming took off 1 base at V and 4 bases at J, with 7 bases between the two ends. The CDR3 loop spans 12 amino acids. CDR1 is DFQATT, CDR2 SNEGSKA, per germline (reference sequence).

This clonotype was counted at least ten times. The chain joins TRBV20-1 to TRBJ2-7; either TRBD1 or TRBD2 may fit D (5 bases each). Trimming cost V 8 bases and J 0 bases, with 17 bases left between them. Looked up from germline, CDR1 is DFQATT and CDR2 is SNEGSKA (reference sequence). This CDR3 region has 14 residues. The CDR3 nucleotides are TGCAGTTCCAAGGTCCCAGGGAGCTCCTACGAGCAGTACTTC. Its translation is CSSKVPGSSYEQYF.

This clonotype was observed many times. At one end, the junction sequence differs from germline, possibly due to a read error. V and J are TRBV11-2 and TRBJ2-7; tentatively, D is TRBD1 or TRBD2 (5 bases each). This CDR3 is built from 11 residues. Germline V gives CDR1 SGHAT, CDR2 FQNNGV. CDR3 loop: CASSLTQGPNF. The CDR3 nucleotides are TGTGCCAGCAGCTTAACCCAGGGACCGAACTTC.

The gene calls are TRBV30 and TRBJ2-2, with 11 bases lining up with TRBD1. Trimming at V came to 5 bases and at J to 6 bases, leaving 5 bases not matched to a gene. CDR3 length: 14 amino acids. Germline CDR1 is GTSNPN and CDR2 is SVGIG (reference sequence). The CDR3 DNA is TGTGCCTGGGACCCGGGACAGGGGGCCGGGGAGCTGTTTTTT. It encodes CAWDPGQGAGELFF.

The sample holds many counts of this clonotype. The chain couples TRBV6-1 to TRBJ2-3, with a tentative D call TRBD1 (5 bases). V was clipped by 5 bases and J by 7 bases, with 13 bases between them. The length of the CDR3 is 13 residues. Germline-derived CDR1 and CDR2 are MNHNS and SASEGT. Here the CDR3 reads CASSTRAVYTQYF. CDR3 nucleotide sequence: TGTGCCAGCAGTACCAGGGCGGTATATACGCAGTATTTT.

The J gene is TRBJ2-5, the V gene TRBV18, with D maybe TRBD2 (6 bases). This CDR3 spans 15 amino acids. Germline V CDR1 and CDR2: KGHSH, LQKENI. Trimming took off 1 base at V and 2 bases at J, with 11 bases between the two ends. The CDR3 region has the DNA TGTGCCAGCTCACCACGGAGCCGGGGGCAAGAGACCCAGTACTTC. The encoded protein is CASSPRSRGQETQYF. The entire variable domain, with the rest obtained from reference TRBV18 and TRBJ2-5, is as follows: NAGVMQNPRHLVRRRGQEARLRCSPMKGHSHVYWYRQLPEEGLKFMVYLQKENIIDESGMPKERFSAEFPKEGPSILRIQQVVRGDSAAYFCASSPRSRGQETQYFGPGTRLLVL.

This clonotype came up many times. The rearrangement joins TRBV28 to TRBJ2-5; 7 nucleotides align to TRBD1. Germline values: CDR1 MDHEN, CDR2 SYDVKM. With V trimmed by 3 bases and J by 0 bases, 1 base remained unmatched. The length of the CDR3 is 14 residues. This chain's CDR3 is CASSLTGYQETQYF. CDR3 coding DNA: TGTGCCAGCAGTTTGACAGGGTACCAAGAGACCCAGTACTTC.

This clonotype occurred many times. V usage is TRBV6-1 and J usage is TRBJ2-6, with TRBD1 matching 7 bases. The germline gives CDR1 MNHNS, CDR2 SASEGT. Losses at the gene ends were 6 bases for V and 2 bases for J; bases not matched to a gene: 7. The CDR3 totals 16 residues. CDR3 bases: TGTGCCAGCAGGAATACAGGGGAGCCTGGGGCCAACGTCCTGACTTTC. Protein sequence: CASRNTGEPGANVLTF.

This clonotype has only a few counts. This clone may be a read error of a much larger clone one base away. The chain uses TRBV2 and TRBJ1-1; D might be TRBD1 (6 bases). This CDR3 is 13 amino acids long. Germline assignment: CDR1 SNHLY and CDR2 FYNNEI. In DNA, the CDR3 is TGTGCCAGCAAAATTGGCCGGGACACTGAAGCTCTCTTT. It codes for CASKIGRDTEALF.

The chain combines TRBV19 with TRBJ1-5, with D hard to call. CDR1 is LNHDA, CDR2 SQIVND, per germline (reference sequence). This CDR3 is built from 13 residues. With 6 bases removed from V and 4 bases from J, the gap between germline ends came to 10 bases. The CDR3 DNA reads TGTGCCAGTAGGACGGGCAGAAATCAGCCCCAGCATTTT. It codes for CASRTGRNQPQHF.

This clonotype was seen at least ten times. V usage is TRBV7-3 and J usage is TRBJ2-3; 10 positions match TRBD2. This CDR3 has 15 residues. The V gene's germline CDR1 is SGHTA and CDR2 FQGTGA. The ends lost 4 bases at V and 6 bases at J; junction bases unmatched: 7. CDR3 coding DNA: TGTGCCAGCAGCTCCTATAGCGGGGGGCCGGATACGCAGTATTTT. Protein sequence: CASSSYSGGPDTQYF.

This sequence joins TRBV29-1 and TRBJ1-1, with D unclear. The V gene lost 4 bases and the J gene lost 5 bases, with 8 bases spanning the gap. CDR1 and CDR2 (germline): SQVTM, ANQGSEA. The length of the CDR3 is 11 residues. In nucleotides, the CDR3 is TGCAGCGTTGTCCATAGTACTGAAGCTTTCTTT. This codes for CSVVHSTEAFF.

This clonotype was observed at least ten times. This chain connects TRBV5-1 to TRBJ2-7; TRBD1 matches 8 bases. V gave up 0 bases and J gave up 2 bases; unmatched junction bases: 4. The germline gives CDR1 SGHRS, CDR2 YFSETQ. CDR3 length: 15 amino acids. This chain's CDR3 is CASSLVGTGPYEQYF. The CDR3 nucleotides read TGCGCCAGCAGCTTGGTAGGGACAGGCCCCTACGAGCAGTACTTC.